Below, 18 T cell receptor beta chains from the same sample are listed, as sequenced in a study of blood T cell repertoires in COVID-19. TCRdb keeps only in-frame clones here, not all; method: immunoSEQ multiplex PCR. The data contain roughly 360,000 clones, approximately 89% of them singletons. Sample: PBMCs or T cells enriched from blood (not recorded which). These receptors originate from a man aged 30 to 45 who had recovered from COVID-19.

This clone was observed a single time. The V call is TRBV25-1, the J call TRBJ2-5, with TRBD2 matching over 8 bases. The CDR3 runs 14 residues. The germline V gene encodes CDR1 MGHDK and CDR2 SYGVNS. The trim removed 4 bases at V and 1 base at J, leaving 2 bases unmatched. The CDR3 DNA sequence: TGTGCCAGCAGTGTCGGGGGGGCCCAAGAGACCCAGTACTTC. It is translated as CASSVGGAQETQYF.

Points on this clone: The identical CDR3 is also encoded by other nucleotide sequences in the sample. The CDR3 is CASSYSGTANTEAFF. DNA for the CDR3: TGTGCCAGCAGTTACTCAGGGACAGCCAACACTGAAGCTTTCTTT. V and J are TRBV6-5 and TRBJ1-1; 7 bases fit TRBD1. V lost 0 bases to trimming and J lost 2 bases; unmatched junction nucleotides: 3. CDR1 MNHEY and CDR2 SVGAGI come from the germline V gene. This CDR3 spans 15 amino acids.

The chain employs TRBV5-1 and TRBJ2-2; 8 nucleotides align to TRBD1. Germline values: CDR1 SGHRS, CDR2 YFSETQ. V lost 5 bases to trimming and J lost 6 bases; unmatched junction nucleotides: 6. The CDR3 spans 14 residues. In DNA, the CDR3 is TGCGCCAGCAGTACTGCAGGGGGCGCCGGGGAGCTGTTTTTT. The encoded protein is CASSTAGGAGELFF.

The V gene is TRBV5-1, the J gene TRBJ2-3; 10 nucleotides agree with TRBD2. Looked up from germline, CDR1 is SGHRS and CDR2 is YFSETQ. J was trimmed by 2 bases and V by 4 bases; bases with no gene match: 4. This CDR3 has 15 amino acids. CDR3 nucleotide sequence: TGCGCCAGCAGCATTAGCGGGGGGTACACAGATACGCAGTATTTT. It specifies CASSISGGYTDTQYF.

V usage is TRBV10-3 and J usage is TRBJ2-7; D remains ambiguous. The CDR3 runs to 13 residues. Per the germline V gene, CDR1 is ENHRY and CDR2 is SYGVKD. V lost 3 bases and J lost 6, with 12 bases in between. The CDR3 bases are TGTGCCATCAGTGACACCAGGCTTGGCGAGCAGTACTTC. Translated, it gives CAISDTRLGEQYF.

V usage is TRBV9 and J usage is TRBJ1-2, with TRBD1 matching 7 bases. With 3 bases clipped from V and 4 bases from J, the junction kept 12 bases outside the gene matches. CDR3 length equals 16 residues. Per germline, CDR1 SGDLS and CDR2 YYNGEE. In DNA, the CDR3 is TGTGCCAGCAGCGCATCACCAGGGGGACTGGCCTATGGCTACACCTTC. It codes for CASSASPGGLAYGYTF.

The chain carries TRBV12-3 or TRBV12-4 and TRBJ1-6, with D unclear. Deletions cut 6 bases from V and 9 bases from J, with 12 bases between. The CDR3 spans 13 residues. The CDR3 protein is CASSRARGSPLHF. Written as DNA, the CDR3 is TGTGCCAGCAGCCGGGCGCGGGGTTCACCCCTCCACTTT.

The gene calls are TRBV24-1 and TRBJ1-2, with D possibly TRBD1 on 6 matching bases. CDR3 length: 14 residues. Trimming shortened V by 3 bases and J by 8 bases, and 15 bases separated the two germline ends. Germline V lookup: CDR1 KGHDR, CDR2 SFDVKD. DNA of the CDR3: TGTGCCACCAGTGATCCTGGACAGTTCGGCGGCTACACCTTC. Encoded protein: CATSDPGQFGGYTF.

On this clone: One end of the junction fails to match germline, which may point to a read error. CDR3 protein: CASSPPAPWEGNSPLHF. The CDR3 DNA reads TGTGCCAGCAGCCCCCCGGCGCCTTGGGAGGGAAATTCGCCCCTCCACTTT. The chain links TRBV7-9 to TRBJ1-6; unclear D gene. The germline gives CDR1 SEHNR, CDR2 FQNEAQ (reference sequence). This CDR3 has 17 residues.

This clone has more than one count but fewer than ten. V and J are TRBV6-5 and TRBJ1-5; D gene unclear. The CDR3 sequence is 13 residues long. The germline V gene encodes CDR1 MNHEY and CDR2 SVGAGI. V lost 7 bases and J 0 bases, leaving 7 bases between the germline ends. CDR3 DNA: TGTGCCAGCAAAGACACTAGCAATCAGCCCCAGCATTTT. Translation gives CASKDTSNQPQHF.

In its sample, this clone was seen once. The chain combines TRBV6-2 or TRBV6-3 with TRBJ1-5; D unclear. The CDR3 has 14 residues. Germline CDR1 and CDR2: MNHEY and SVGEGT. The V gene lost 2 bases and the J gene lost 4 bases, with 9 bases spanning the gap. DNA of the CDR3: TGTGCCAGCAGTTACGGGCGAGATAATCAGCCCCAGCATTTT. This sequence encodes CASSYGRDNQPQHF.

The CDR3, as DNA: TGCGCCAGCAGCCACGCACCGGGACAGGGATTCACCGGGGAGCTGTTTTTT. Amino acids: CASSHAPGQGFTGELFF. The chain has TRBV4-1 and TRBJ2-2, with 9 nucleotides matching TRBD1. This CDR3 is built from 17 residues. Germline V lookup: CDR1 MGHRA, CDR2 YSYEKL. V was pared by 3 bases and J by 4 bases, with 9 bases of the junction left unmatched.

The chain has TRBV7-8 and TRBJ1-4; D may be TRBD1 (6 bases). V was cut by 1 base and J by 3 bases, with 12 bases left in between. This CDR3 has 16 amino acids. The V gene's germline CDR1 is SGHVS and CDR2 FQNEAQ. The CDR3 coding sequence is TGTGCCAGCAGCTTAGTTGTGGCAGGGGCTAATGAAAAACTGTTTTTT. Amino acids: CASSLVVAGANEKLFF.

A note on this clone: The junction departs from germline at one end; a sequencing error may be responsible. The chain couples TRBV7-7 to TRBJ2-1; TRBD1 matches at 7 bases. The CDR3 length is 14 residues. The V gene's germline CDR1 is SSHAT and CDR2 FNYEAQ (reference sequence). The chain's CDR3 is CASSLGSGGNEQFF. DNA of the CDR3: TGTGCTAGCAGCTTAGGCTCAGGGGGCAATGAGCAGTTCTTC. Variable domain in full (rest from reference TRBV7-7 and TRBJ2-1): GAGVSQSPRYKVTKRGQDVTLRCDPISSHATLYWYQQALGQGPEFLTYFNYEAQPDKSGLPSDRFSAERPEGSISTLTIQRTEQRDSAMYRCASSLGSGGNEQFFGPGTRLTVL.

This clone has only a few counts. The rearrangement links TRBV11-2 to TRBJ2-5, with D tentatively TRBD1 (6 bases). V was shortened by 5 bases and J by 1 base, with 14 bases between the two germline ends. The CDR3 sequence is 15 residues long. Germline V gives CDR1 SGHAT, CDR2 FQNNGV. CDR3: CASSPMGASQETQYF. For the CDR3, the DNA is TGTGCCAGCAGCCCAATGGGGGCTAGCCAAGAGACCCAGTACTTC.

The chain links TRBV3-1 (or the pseudogene TRBV3-2) to TRBJ1-1; perhaps TRBD1 as D (6 bases). This CDR3 is 13 amino acids long. Per the germline V gene, CDR1 is LGHDT and CDR2 is YNNKEL (reference sequence). V was shortened by 4 bases and J by 3 bases, with 9 bases between the two germline ends. The DNA for the CDR3 is TGTGCCAGCAGCCCTCAGGGGTACACTGAAGCTTTCTTT. The encoded protein is CASSPQGYTEAFF.

J is TRBJ1-4 and V is TRBV10-2, with 8 bases that match TRBD1. CDR1 WSHSY and CDR2 SAAADI come from the germline V gene. Trimming took 6 bases from V and 4 from J; bases not matched to a gene: 1. The CDR3 totals 13 residues. The CDR3, as DNA: TGCGCCAGCAGCAGGGGGCATAATGAAAAACTGTTTTTT. This sequence encodes CASSRGHNEKLFF.

The rearrangement links TRBV3-1 (or the pseudogene TRBV3-2) to TRBJ2-7; 9 bases map to TRBD1. With 1 base clipped from V and 5 bases from J, the junction kept 0 bases outside the gene matches. The CDR3 is 13 amino acids. CDR1 is LGHDT and CDR2 is YNNKEL in the germline V gene (reference sequence). The CDR3 DNA sequence: TGTGCCAGCAGCCAAGGGGACAGGGACGAGCAGTACTTC. It specifies CASSQGDRDEQYF.